One sample yielded the 21 T cell receptor beta chains listed below, sequenced in a study of shared clonotypes between healthy human individuals. The repertoire was sequenced with immunoSEQ multiplex PCR; TCRdb's copy has only in-frame clones and lacks some. Of about 2.3 million clones in the sample, 85% to 95% were seen once. Specimen: naive CD4+ T cells from PBMCs. This sample's subset: CD45RA+ positively selected. The source of these receptors is a man aged 18-30 years in good health. Some clones in this sample may be carry-over from other donors' samples.

The chain's CDR3 is CATSGGLAGSYEQYF. As DNA, the CDR3 is TGTGCCACCAGCGGTGGACTAGCGGGATCGTACGAGCAGTACTTC. This sequence joins TRBV15 and TRBJ2-7, with 12 bases aligning to TRBD2. The CDR3 has 15 residues. Losses at the gene ends were 5 bases for V and 4 bases for J; bases not matched to a gene: 6. In germline, CDR1 is LNHNV, CDR2 YYDKDF (reference sequence). The full variable domain, in which reference TRBV15 and TRBJ2-7 provide the parts outside the CDR3, is DAMVIQNPRYQVTQFGKPVTLSCSQTLNHNVMYWYQQKSSQAPKLLFHYYDKDFNNEADTPDNFQSRRPNTSFCFLDIRSPGLGDTAMYLCATSGGLAGSYEQYFGPGTRLTVT.

This clone was counted once. This chain joins TRBV19 and TRBJ1-1; D call uncertain. The CDR3 covers 17 residues. Trimming took off 3 bases at V and 0 bases at J, with 17 bases between the two ends. Germline V gene data show CDR1 as LNHDA and CDR2 as SQIVND (reference sequence). The CDR3 DNA reads TGTGCCAGTAGTATCGACTCAAGGCAGCGCGTGAACACTGAAGCTTTCTTT. The encoded protein is CASSIDSRQRVNTEAFF.

This clone was counted a single time. CDR3 sequence (DNA): TGCGCCAGCAGCTTGGAGGGCAGGGGAGTGAACGAGCAGTACTTC. It translates to CASSLEGRGVNEQYF. The genes are TRBV5-1 and TRBJ2-7; TRBD1 is a possible D gene (6 bases). The V gene lost 0 bases and the J gene lost 5 bases, with 15 bases spanning the gap. CDR1 and CDR2 from the germline V gene are SGHRS and YFSETQ. The CDR3 loop spans 15 amino acids.

V and J are TRBV4-3 and TRBJ2-2; D is undetermined. This CDR3 has 14 residues. In germline, CDR1 is LGHNA, CDR2 YSLEER. V lost 0 bases, J lost 5 bases, and 7 bases lay in between. Here the CDR3 reads CASSQEGWTGELFF. The CDR3 region has the DNA TGCGCCAGCAGCCAAGAAGGGTGGACCGGGGAGCTGTTTTTT.

This chain joins TRBV9 and TRBJ2-3, with 8 bases that match TRBD2. CDR3 size: 15 residues. Germline values: CDR1 SGDLS, CDR2 YYNGEE. V shed 1 base, J shed 2 bases, and the junction held 3 bases outside the gene matches. The CDR3 region is CASSVTSGATDTQYF. Written as DNA, the CDR3 is TGTGCCAGCAGCGTAACTAGCGGAGCCACAGATACGCAGTATTTT.

The chain links TRBV25-1 to TRBJ1-1; D is undetermined. CDR3 length: 9 residues. Germline V CDR1 and CDR2: MGHDK, SYGVNS. CDR3 in DNA: TGTGTCCTGAACGAAAAAGCTTTCTTT. Translated: CVLNEKAFF.

This clone was detected a few times. This chain connects TRBV2 to TRBJ1-5; D is possibly TRBD1 (5 bases). The CDR3 runs to 12 residues. V lost 6 bases, J lost 15 bases, and 18 bases lay in between. The germline V gene encodes CDR1 SNHLY and CDR2 FYNNEI. For the CDR3, the DNA is TGTGCCAGCAGCTTAGGACCAGGGTCCGCGCATTTT. This translates into CASSLGPGSAHF.

The chain carries TRBV5-4 and TRBJ2-2, with D maybe TRBD2 (5 bases). Germline loops: CDR1 SGHNT, CDR2 YYREEE (reference sequence). The CDR3 is 15 residues long. V shed 4 bases and J shed 2 bases, with 12 bases lying between them. This CDR3 reads CASSPPRGNTGELFF. The CDR3 DNA is TGTGCCAGCAGCCCACCTCGGGGAAACACCGGGGAGCTGTTTTTT.

The CDR3 is CASSPRAGWDTEAFF. As DNA, the CDR3 is TGTGCCAGCTCACCACGGGCAGGGTGGGACACTGAAGCTTTCTTT. The rearrangement joins TRBV18 to TRBJ1-1, with D perhaps matching TRBD1 (5 bases). Trimming stripped 1 base from V and 3 bases from J, with 12 bases between. Germline V gene sequence: CDR1 KGHSH, CDR2 LQKENI. The CDR3 has 15 residues.

The chain has TRBV27 and TRBJ2-7; perhaps TRBD1 as D (5 bases). The ends were cut back, 8 bases at V and 4 bases at J, with 33 bases in the middle. Per the germline V gene, CDR1 is MNHEY and CDR2 is SMNVEV (reference sequence). CDR3 length: 19 amino acids. The CDR3 is CASRNTPRGIRLRGYEQYF. Here the CDR3 DNA reads TGTGCCAGCCGAAATACCCCCCGAGGTATTAGGCTAAGGGGTTACGAGCAGTACTTC.

Comment on this clone: This same CDR3 is encoded by further DNA sequences in the sample. The chain has TRBV28 and TRBJ2-7; TRBD2 agrees at 7 bases. There are 14 residues in the CDR3. The V gene's germline CDR1 is MDHEN and CDR2 SYDVKM. Trimming removed 6 bases from V and 1 base from J; junction bases left unmatched: 6. CDR3 loop: CASSLTGGSYEQYF. CDR3 sequence (DNA): TGTGCCAGCAGCCTCACCGGGGGGTCCTACGAGCAGTACTTC.

The chain employs TRBV6-5 and TRBJ1-3; D unresolved. CDR3 length equals 15 residues. Germline V gene lookup returns CDR1 MNHEY and CDR2 SVGAGI. Trimming pared 8 bases from V and 0 bases from J, leaving 14 bases between. The CDR3, as DNA: TGTGCCAGCCAGTCTTCCCGCTACTCTGGAAACACCATATATTTT. The encoded protein is CASQSSRYSGNTIYF.

This clone was observed a single time. CDR3 region: CASSRTYLPAYGYTF. The CDR3 bases are TGTGCCAGCAGCCGCACGTACTTACCTGCCTATGGCTACACCTTC. The gene calls are TRBV5-8 and TRBJ1-2; D gene uncertain. This CDR3 has 15 amino acids. Germline assignment: CDR1 SGHTS and CDR2 YDEGEE. V lost 4 bases to trimming and J lost 4 bases, with 17 bases between them.

The V call is TRBV9, the J call TRBJ2-3; TRBD1 or TRBD2 may be the D gene (6 bases each). V lost 3 bases and J lost 5, with 16 bases in between. The germline V gene encodes CDR1 SGDLS and CDR2 YYNGEE. The CDR3 has 15 amino acids. The CDR3 protein is CASSEDSPGVDTQYF. CDR3 coding DNA: TGTGCCAGCAGCGAGGACAGCCCGGGGGTAGATACGCAGTATTTT.

The chain recombines TRBV11-2 with TRBJ2-7; 14 nucleotides align to TRBD2. Germline assignment: CDR1 SGHAT and CDR2 FQNNGV. V lost 1 base and J lost 4; bases outside the gene matches: 3. This CDR3 is built from 16 residues. In DNA form, the CDR3 reads TGTGCCAGCAGCTTAGCTAGGACTAGCGGGGGGTACGAGCAGTACTTC. This codes for CASSLARTSGGYEQYF. The whole variable domain, remainder taken from reference TRBV11-2 and TRBJ2-7, is EAGVAQSPRYKIIEKRQSVAFWCNPISGHATLYWYQQILGQGPKLLIQFQNNGVVDDSQLPKDRFSAERLKGVDSTLKIQPAKLEDSAVYLCASSLARTSGGYEQYFGPGTRLTVT.

The V and J genes are TRBV30 and TRBJ2-5; a weak D match, TRBD1 (5 bases). CDR3 length equals 14 residues. V was trimmed by 0 bases and J by 3 bases, leaving 11 bases between them. The V gene's germline CDR1 is GTSNPN and CDR2 SVGIG (reference sequence). CDR3 loop: CAWSVTTGEETQYF. CDR3 bases: TGTGCCTGGAGTGTAACTACAGGAGAAGAGACCCAGTACTTC.

The V gene is TRBV27, the J gene TRBJ2-5; a weak D match, TRBD1 (5 bases). The ends were cut back, 6 bases at V and 0 bases at J, with 20 bases in the middle. The CDR3 consists of 17 residues. Per germline, CDR1 MNHEY and CDR2 SMNVEV (reference sequence). The CDR3 DNA reads TGTGCCAGCAGCTTTAAGGGGTCCCAACCGTACCAAGAGACCCAGTACTTC. Translation gives CASSFKGSQPYQETQYF.

The chain couples TRBV27 to TRBJ2-1, with no clear D. V shed 8 bases and J shed 4 bases, with 6 bases lying between them. The CDR3 is 11 amino acids. Germline V CDR1 and CDR2: MNHEY, SMNVEV (reference sequence). CDR3 DNA sequence: TGTGCCAGCCGTGGGTACAATGAGCAGTTCTTC. Amino acids: CASRGYNEQFF.

This chain connects TRBV28 to TRBJ2-7; 11 bases align to TRBD2. CDR3 size: 15 residues. J was trimmed by 5 bases and V by 5 bases; bases with no gene match: 8. Germline CDR1 and CDR2: MDHEN and SYDVKM. DNA for the CDR3: TGTGCCAGCAGTATAGCGGGAGGGCCTGTCCACGAGCAGTACTTC. Protein product: CASSIAGGPVHEQYF.

As concerns this clone: The same CDR3 can be traced to other DNA sequences in this sample. V usage is TRBV4-1 and J usage is TRBJ2-1; 7 positions agree with TRBD1. V shed 1 base, J shed 6 bases, and the junction held 3 bases outside the gene matches. Germline assignment: CDR1 MGHRA and CDR2 YSYEKL. The length of the CDR3 is 14 residues. The CDR3 here is CASSQGTGGNEQFF. The CDR3 DNA is TGCGCCAGCAGCCAAGGGACAGGAGGCAATGAGCAGTTCTTC.

The chain has TRBV28 and TRBJ2-2; D perhaps matches TRBD2 (7 bases). V lost 6 bases and J lost 7, with 21 bases in between. The germline gives CDR1 MDHEN, CDR2 SYDVKM. The CDR3 contains 16 residues. CDR3 region: CASSIGGARLDGELFF. CDR3 sequence (DNA): TGTGCCAGCAGCATAGGGGGGGCGCGCCTGGACGGGGAGCTGTTTTTT. Together with reference TRBV28 and TRBJ2-2, the CDR3 gives the full variable domain: DVKVTQSSRYLVKRTGEKVFLECVQDMDHENMFWYRQDPGLGLRLIYFSYDVKMKEKGDIPEGYSVSREKKERFSLILESASTNQTSMYLCASSIGGARLDGELFFGEGSRLTVL.